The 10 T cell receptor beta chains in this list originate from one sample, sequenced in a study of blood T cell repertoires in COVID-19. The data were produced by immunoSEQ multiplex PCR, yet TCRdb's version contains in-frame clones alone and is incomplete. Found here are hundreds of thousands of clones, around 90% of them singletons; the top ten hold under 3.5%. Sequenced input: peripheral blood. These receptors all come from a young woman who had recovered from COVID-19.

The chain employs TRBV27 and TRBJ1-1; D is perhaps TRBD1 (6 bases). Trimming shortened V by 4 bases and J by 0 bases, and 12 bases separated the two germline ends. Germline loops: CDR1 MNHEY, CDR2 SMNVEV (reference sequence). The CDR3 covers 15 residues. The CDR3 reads CASSSQGPLNTEAFF. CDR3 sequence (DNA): TGTGCCAGCAGTTCCCAGGGGCCACTGAACACTGAAGCTTTCTTT.

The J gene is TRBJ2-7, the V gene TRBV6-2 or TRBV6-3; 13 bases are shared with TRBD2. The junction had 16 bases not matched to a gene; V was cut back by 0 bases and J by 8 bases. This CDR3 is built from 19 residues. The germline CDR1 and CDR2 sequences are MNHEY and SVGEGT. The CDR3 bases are TGTGCCAGCAGTTACTCGTCTTACGGGACTAGCGGGAAACCTGGGAAGCAGTACGTC. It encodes CASSYSSYGTSGKPGKQYV.

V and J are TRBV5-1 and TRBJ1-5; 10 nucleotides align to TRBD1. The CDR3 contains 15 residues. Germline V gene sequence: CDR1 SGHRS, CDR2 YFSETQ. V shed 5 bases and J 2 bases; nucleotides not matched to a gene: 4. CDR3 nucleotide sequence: TGCGCCAGCAGGCAAGGGACAGGGGGCAATCAGCCCCAGCATTTT. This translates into CASRQGTGGNQPQHF.

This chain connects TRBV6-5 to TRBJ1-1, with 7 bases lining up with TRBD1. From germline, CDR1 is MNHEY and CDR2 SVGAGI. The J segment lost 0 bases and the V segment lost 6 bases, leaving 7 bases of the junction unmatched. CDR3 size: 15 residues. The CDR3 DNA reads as TGTGCCAGCAGAGACAACAGGGGCATGAACACTGAAGCTTTCTTT. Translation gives CASRDNRGMNTEAFF.

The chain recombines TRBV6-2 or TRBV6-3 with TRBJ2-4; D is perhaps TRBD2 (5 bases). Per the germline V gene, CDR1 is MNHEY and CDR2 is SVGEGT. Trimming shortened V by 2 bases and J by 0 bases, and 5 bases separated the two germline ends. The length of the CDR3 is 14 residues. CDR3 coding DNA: TGTGCCAGCAGTTACGGACTAGCCAAAAACATTCAGTACTTC. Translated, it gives CASSYGLAKNIQYF.

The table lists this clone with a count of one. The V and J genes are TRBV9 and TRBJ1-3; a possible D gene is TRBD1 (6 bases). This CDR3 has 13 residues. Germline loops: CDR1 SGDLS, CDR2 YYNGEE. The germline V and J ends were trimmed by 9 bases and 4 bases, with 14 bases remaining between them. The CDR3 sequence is CATLGGSGNTIYF. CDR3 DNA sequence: TGTGCCACCCTAGGGGGTTCGGGAAACACCATATATTTT.

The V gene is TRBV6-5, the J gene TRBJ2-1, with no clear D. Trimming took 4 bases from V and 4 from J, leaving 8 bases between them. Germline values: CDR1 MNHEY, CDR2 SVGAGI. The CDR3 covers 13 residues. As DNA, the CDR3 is TGTGCCAGCAGTTCTCCGGGTTACAATGAGCAGTTCTTC. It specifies CASSSPGYNEQFF.

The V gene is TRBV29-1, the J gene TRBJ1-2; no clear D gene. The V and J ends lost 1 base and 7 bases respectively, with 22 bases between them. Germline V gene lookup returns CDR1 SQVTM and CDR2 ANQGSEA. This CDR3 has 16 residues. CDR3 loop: CSVEGAVGEPTGGYTF. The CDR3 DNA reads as TGCAGCGTTGAAGGGGCCGTCGGGGAGCCTACGGGTGGCTACACCTTC.

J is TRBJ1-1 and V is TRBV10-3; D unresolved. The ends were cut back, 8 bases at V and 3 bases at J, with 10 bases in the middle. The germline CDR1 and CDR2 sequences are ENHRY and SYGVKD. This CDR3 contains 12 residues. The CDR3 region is CAISPQDTEAFF. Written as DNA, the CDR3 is TGTGCCATCTCTCCGCAGGACACTGAAGCTTTCTTT.

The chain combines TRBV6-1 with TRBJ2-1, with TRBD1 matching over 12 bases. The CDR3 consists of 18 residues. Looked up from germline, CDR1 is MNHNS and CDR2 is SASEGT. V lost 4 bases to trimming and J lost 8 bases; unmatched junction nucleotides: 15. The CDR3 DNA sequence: TGTGCCAGCAGTGTATCCGGGACAGGGGGCGCGGGGTTCCATGAGCAGTTCTTC. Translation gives CASSVSGTGGAGFHEQFF.